This section outlines one T cell receptor beta chain sequence together with its context. Its antigen has not been determined. The sample holds no much larger clone one base away, and base qualities are not on file. A second Seattle source provided samples from volunteer blood donors who had recovered from COVID-19. Collaborating institutions collected whole blood in K2EDTA tubes following their own protocols. For TCRbeta analysis, collaborators shipped samples in one of three forms: frozen whole blood, isolated PBMCs, or DNA extracted from either of those sample types. These data are taken from a study of blood T cell repertoires in COVID-19 (dated by TCRdb to 2018 to 2020). With respect to the entire study: Collaborator samples came from the United States, Italy and Spain and covered acute and convalescent phases of COVID-19. The prospective study material was composed of cDNA or gDNA derived from T cells, B-cell-depleted T cells, or PBMCs. Subjects who had been exposed to COVID-19, were actively infected with it, or had recovered from it provided the deeply sampled blood TCRbeta repertoires that made up the dataset. A freely available public database, intended as a resource for researchers studying the immune response to SARS-CoV-2, is where the repertoires were released. Samples were obtained from the ongoing ImmuneRACE study (first 160 participants) and from 1,254 subjects provided by 6 global collaborators. Nearly every sample came with metadata listing a de-identified subject ID, COVID-19 status, age in years and sex. Where available, HLA class I and class II types were taken from metadata supplied by the sample provider and were not determined by assay-based typing.

TCRbeta CDR3 regions were amplified from genomic DNA by means of the immunoSEQ Assay, a bias-controlled multiplex PCR. Per the authors' processing: Nucleated cell counts per sample were estimated from amplification of reference gene primers within the assay. Sequence reads were collapsed and filtered to measure the absolute abundance of every unique TCRbeta CDR3 rearrangement. Productive Simpson clonality was computed per sample as the square root of Simpson's diversity index over productive rearrangements. This immuneACCESS table, as held by TCRdb, lists in-frame sequences with V and J called but not all clones. Of the missing ones, under half trace to an unresolved V gene in checked studies; the others have no known cause. That table gives V, J and clone size, and the DNA gave D and trimming. Recorded for this sample are about 180,000 clones; 80% to 90% of them occurred a single time. The ten top clones hold under 2% of the sample.

Points the paper makes about the study in general: How much clinical and demographic metadata was included differed by source and by participant, and the metadata was provided uncurated.

CDR1 and CDR2, looked up from the germline V gene (reference sequence), are GTSNPN and SVGIG. At the junction V is shortened by 3 bases and J by 2 bases; bases outside the gene matches: 9. The CDR3 contains 16 residues, cysteine and phenylalanine counted. The sequence is cut down to CDR3 DNA, 48 bases in frame from base 1. The sequence was obtained from a man younger than 35 who had recovered from COVID-19. Sequenced input: peripheral blood. The chain uses TRBV30 and TRBJ1-3; 8 junctional bases match TRBD1. The base sequence is TGTGCCTGGAGCGTAGGCGGACAGGGCACTGGAAACACCATATATTTT. It translates to CAWSVGGQGTGNTIYF.